This T cell receptor (beta chain) was identified in a study of cytomegalovirus exposure and HLA in healthy donors. With 60 Vbeta and 13 Jbeta primers, the PCR was carried out. TCRdb's table, derived via immunoSEQ multiplex PCR, lists solely in-frame clones and lacks some. The sample shows some 200,000 clones, over 75% of them seen only once. Everyone who donated was a healthy bone marrow donor. Sampled while nominally healthy, donors likely had unrecorded immune exposures. General observations from the study: Highest at DRB1 and lowest at HLA-C, TCR association rates differed among HLA loci in a later analysis. There were a few CMV-associated chains whose specificity for CMV antigens was confirmed in vitro.

The V gene end was trimmed by 4 bases and the J gene end by 7 bases; junction bases not matched to a gene: 13. This CDR3 contains 16 residues. Germline CDR1 reads SEHNR; CDR2 reads FQNEAQ (reference sequence). Only one count was recorded for this clone. Its antigen is undetermined. The sequence came from a female donor in good health and CMV-seronegative. Source material: PBMCs. The chain couples TRBV7-9 to TRBJ1-5; 7 bases are shared with TRBD1. CDR3 in DNA: TGTGCCAGCAGCTCCACGGAGGGGGCCCTCGGGCAGCCCCAGCATTTT. Its translation is CASSSTEGALGQPQHF.